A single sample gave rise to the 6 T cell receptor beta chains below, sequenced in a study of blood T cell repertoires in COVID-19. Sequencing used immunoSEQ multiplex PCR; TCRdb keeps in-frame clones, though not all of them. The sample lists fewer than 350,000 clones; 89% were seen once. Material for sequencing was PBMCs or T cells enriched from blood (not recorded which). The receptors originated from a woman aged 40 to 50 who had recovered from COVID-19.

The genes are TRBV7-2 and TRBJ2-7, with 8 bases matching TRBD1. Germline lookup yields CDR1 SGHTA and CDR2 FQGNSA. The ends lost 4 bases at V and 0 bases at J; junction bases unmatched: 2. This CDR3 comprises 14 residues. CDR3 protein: CASSYRGFSYEQYF. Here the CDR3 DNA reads TGTGCCAGCAGCTACAGGGGGTTCTCCTACGAGCAGTACTTC.

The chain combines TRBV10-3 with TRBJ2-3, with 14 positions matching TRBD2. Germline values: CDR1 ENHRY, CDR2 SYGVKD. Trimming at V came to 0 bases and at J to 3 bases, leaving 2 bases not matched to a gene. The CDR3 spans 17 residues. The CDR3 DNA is TGTGCCATCAGTGAGTCAGGGACTAGCGGGAGTACAGATACGCAGTATTTT. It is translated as CAISESGTSGSTDTQYF.

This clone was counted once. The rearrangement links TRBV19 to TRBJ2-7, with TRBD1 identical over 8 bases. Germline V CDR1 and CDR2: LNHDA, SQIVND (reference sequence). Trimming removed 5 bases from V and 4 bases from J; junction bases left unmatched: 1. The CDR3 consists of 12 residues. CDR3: CASSGQGYEQYF. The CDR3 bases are TGTGCCAGTAGTGGACAGGGTTACGAGCAGTACTTC.

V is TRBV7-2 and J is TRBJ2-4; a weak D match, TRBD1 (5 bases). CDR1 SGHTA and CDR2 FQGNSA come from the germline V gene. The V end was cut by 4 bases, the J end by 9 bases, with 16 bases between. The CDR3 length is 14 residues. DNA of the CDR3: TGTGCCAGCAGCTCCCCGCCAGGGTTGGGCATTCAGTACTTC. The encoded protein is CASSSPPGLGIQYF.

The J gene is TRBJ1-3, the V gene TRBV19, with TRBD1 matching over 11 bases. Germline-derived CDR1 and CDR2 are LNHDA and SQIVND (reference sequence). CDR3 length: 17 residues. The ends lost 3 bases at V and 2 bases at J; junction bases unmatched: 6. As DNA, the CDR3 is TGTGCCAGTAGTATCCGGACAGGGGGCTCTACTGGAAACACCATATATTTT. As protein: CASSIRTGGSTGNTIYF. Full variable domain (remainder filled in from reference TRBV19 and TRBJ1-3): DGGITQSPKYLFRKEGQNVTLSCEQNLNHDAMYWYRQDPGQGLRLIYYSQIVNDFQKGDIAEGYSVSREKKESFPLTVTSAQKNPTAFYLCASSIRTGGSTGNTIYFGEGSWLTVV.

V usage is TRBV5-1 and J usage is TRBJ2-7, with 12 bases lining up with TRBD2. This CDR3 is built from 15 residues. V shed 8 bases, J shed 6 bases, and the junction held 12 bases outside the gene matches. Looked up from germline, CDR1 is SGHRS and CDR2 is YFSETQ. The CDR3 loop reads CARGRLAGGPAEQYF. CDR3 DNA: TGCGCCAGAGGTCGGCTAGCGGGAGGGCCAGCCGAGCAGTACTTC.